The clone carrying this T cell receptor (beta chain) occurred many times. No antigen is known for it. The data stem from a study of response to subunit inactivated influenza vaccine. CDR3 length: 15 residues. CDR1 and CDR2 (germline): SNHLY, FYNNEI. Trimming pared 2 bases from V and 7 bases from J, leaving 14 bases between. In TCRdb, the RT-PCR reads were re-called with MiXCR into one record per CDR3 protein. The sample consists of approximately 530,000 distinct CDR3 sequences, approximately 7.1% of them appearing once. General observations from the study: The authors suggested that every seasonal influenza vaccination recruits few new T cells.

The rearrangement links TRBV2 to TRBJ2-2, with D perhaps TRBD1 (6 bases). Sequencing used PBMCs from blood, obtained roughly 24 months after vaccination. The clonotype was recovered from a man aged 50-75 years who received an inactivated influenza vaccine. CDR3 DNA: TGTGCCAGCAGTGAAACTGGGGGCTATGGCGGGGAGCTGTTTTTT. It codes for CASSETGGYGGELFF.